What follows are 25 T cell receptor beta chains derived from one specimen sequenced in a study of response to subunit inactivated influenza vaccine. Each CDR3 protein is one row after TCRdb ran MiXCR on the RT-PCR reads. The sample contains more than 600,000 distinct CDR3 sequences, around 20% of which appear only once. The starting material was PBMCs from blood, obtained approximately 5 days after vaccination. These receptors were taken from a man between 50 and 59 years old who received an inactivated influenza vaccine.

In its sample, this clonotype was seen many times. The chain links TRBV20-1 to TRBJ2-3; TRBD2 agrees at 10 bases. Per germline, CDR1 DFQATT and CDR2 SNEGSKA (reference sequence). Trimming removed 1 base from V and 5 bases from J; junction bases left unmatched: 6. The CDR3 contains 15 residues. CDR3 sequence (DNA): TGCAGTGCTAGAGTAACTAGCGGGACTGGAGATACGCAGTATTTT. Protein: CSARVTSGTGDTQYF.

This clonotype occurred a few times. The chain employs TRBV5-1 and TRBJ2-5, with TRBD2 identical over 9 bases. CDR3 length equals 14 residues. Germline CDR1 is SGHRS and CDR2 is YFSETQ. J lost 5 bases, V lost 4 bases, and 6 bases had no gene match. The CDR3 DNA reads TGCGCCAGCAGCAATGTAGCGGGAGAGGAGACCCAGTACTTC. It encodes CASSNVAGEETQYF.

This clonotype was seen repeatedly, ten times or more. A read error may account for a junction end that differs from germline. V usage is TRBV4-3 and J usage is TRBJ2-7; no clear D gene. The CDR3 contains 13 residues. Germline V lookup: CDR1 LGHNA, CDR2 YSLEER. CDR3 loop: CASSQDLGYEQYF. CDR3 coding DNA: TGTGCCAGCAGCCAAGATCTTGGCTACGAGCAGTACTTC.

This clonotype was detected a few times. V gene TRBV15 combines with J gene TRBJ1-4; TRBD1 agrees at 8 bases. The CDR3 is made up of 15 amino acids. V lost 5 bases, J lost 7 bases, and 9 bases stayed unmatched. Germline CDR1 is LNHNV and CDR2 is YYDKDF (reference sequence). The CDR3 loop reads CATSGNRGRSEKLFF. CDR3 coding DNA: TGTGCCACCAGCGGGAACAGGGGGAGGAGTGAAAAACTGTTTTTT.

This clonotype was seen a handful of times. The CDR3, as DNA: TGTGCCAGCAGCTTGGATGCGGGCGAAACCTACGAGCAGTACTTC. It is translated as CASSLDAGETYEQYF. This chain joins TRBV5-8 and TRBJ2-7, with TRBD2 as a possible D gene (5 bases). The CDR3 spans 15 residues. Germline lookup yields CDR1 SGHTS and CDR2 YDEGEE. V was pared by 0 bases and J by 2 bases, with 12 bases between.

The J gene is TRBJ2-7, the V gene TRBV20-1; D might be TRBD2 (5 bases). Germline V gene sequence: CDR1 DFQATT, CDR2 SNEGSKA (reference sequence). The length of the CDR3 is 13 residues. V lost 4 bases, J lost 12 bases, and 22 bases lay in between. The CDR3 sequence is CSATSSMGSSMYF. The CDR3 nucleotides read TGCAGTGCTACCAGCTCGATGGGGAGTAGTATGTACTTC.

This clonotype has more than one count but fewer than ten. CDR3 protein: CASSSPGAGETQYF. The CDR3 nucleotides read TGTGCCAGCAGCTCCCCGGGGGCTGGGGAGACCCAGTACTTC. V is TRBV7-9 and J is TRBJ2-5; D possibly matches TRBD1 or TRBD2 (6 bases each). The CDR3 sequence is 14 residues long. Germline V CDR1 and CDR2: SEHNR, FQNEAQ (reference sequence). The V gene lost 4 bases and the J gene lost 5 bases, with 14 bases spanning the gap.

There are a few counts of this clonotype. The chain carries TRBV6-2 or TRBV6-3 and TRBJ2-1, with 10 bases that match TRBD1. The CDR3 is 14 residues long. CDR1 and CDR2 (germline): MNHEY, SVGEGT. V was pared by 6 bases and J by 8 bases, with 7 bases of the junction left unmatched. In nucleotides, the CDR3 is TGTGCCAGCAGACGACAGGGGGCTAACGATGAGCAGTTCTTC. Protein product: CASRRQGANDEQFF.

This clonotype was seen more than once but under ten times. The chain employs TRBV7-2 and TRBJ2-7; possibly TRBD1 or TRBD2 for D (5 bases each). V was pared by 4 bases and J by 5 bases, with 21 bases between. There are 16 residues in the CDR3. Germline V gene data show CDR1 as SGHTA and CDR2 as FQGNSA. The CDR3 sequence: CASSSEVQGKRHEQYF. Here the CDR3 DNA reads TGTGCCAGCAGCTCGGAGGTCCAGGGAAAGAGGCACGAGCAGTACTTC.

This clonotype came up a few times. The V gene is TRBV20-1, the J gene TRBJ2-5, with D possibly matching TRBD2 (5 bases). This CDR3 region has 13 residues. V was pared by 1 base and J by 1 base, with 7 bases between. Germline CDR1 reads DFQATT; CDR2 reads SNEGSKA (reference sequence). This chain's CDR3 is CSARAGLQETQYF. CDR3 bases: TGCAGTGCTAGAGCCGGACTCCAAGAGACCCAGTACTTC.

This clonotype was picked up a small number of times. V is TRBV4-2 and J is TRBJ2-3; no clear D gene. The CDR3 consists of 15 residues. Per the germline V gene, CDR1 is LGHNA and CDR2 is YNFKEQ. Trimming stripped 1 base from V and 6 bases from J, with 14 bases between. The CDR3: CASSQAPTAVDTQYF. The DNA of the CDR3 is TGTGCCAGCAGCCAAGCGCCAACCGCCGTGGATACGCAGTATTTT.

The table lists this clonotype with many counts. The chain recombines TRBV6-5 with TRBJ1-1; D is ambiguous. Germline V gene data show CDR1 as MNHEY and CDR2 as SVGAGI. The ends were cut back, 2 bases at V and 2 bases at J, with 9 bases in the middle. The CDR3 is made up of 14 amino acids. Written as DNA, the CDR3 is TGTGCCAGCAGTTACGAGGCAGCTAACACTGAAGCTTTCTTT. The encoded protein is CASSYEAANTEAFF.

The V gene is TRBV7-2, the J gene TRBJ1-3; no reliable D call. V lost 3 bases and J lost 0, with 9 bases in between. Germline loops: CDR1 SGHTA, CDR2 FQGNSA. The CDR3 is 15 residues long. The CDR3 bases are TGTGCCAGCAGCTTCGGGGAGCTCTCTGGAAACACCATATATTTT. Its protein product is CASSFGELSGNTIYF.

This chain joins TRBV5-1 and TRBJ2-2, with 9 bases matching TRBD1. Germline values: CDR1 SGHRS, CDR2 YFSETQ. V lost 6 bases to trimming and J lost 7 bases; unmatched junction nucleotides: 10. The length of the CDR3 is 15 residues. CDR3 bases: TGCGCCAGCATGCTGGGACAGGGTGGAAGCGGGGAGCTGTTTTTT. This sequence encodes CASMLGQGGSGELFF.

This clonotype was recorded at least ten times. The chain recombines TRBV29-1 with TRBJ2-2; D unclear. V gave up 5 bases and J gave up 4 bases, with 14 bases separating them. The germline V gene encodes CDR1 SQVTM and CDR2 ANQGSEA. This CDR3 region has 14 residues. DNA for the CDR3: TGCAGCGTTCGAACCAGGAGTCTCACCGGGGAGCTGTTTTTT. This codes for CSVRTRSLTGELFF.

The gene calls are TRBV4-2 and TRBJ1-4; D gene ambiguous. This CDR3 region has 15 residues. The V gene's germline CDR1 is LGHNA and CDR2 YNFKEQ. Trimming cost V 1 base and J 5 bases, with 11 bases left between them. The DNA for the CDR3 is TGTGCCAGCAGCCAAGGCGGCAGAGAAAATGAAAAACTGTTTTTT. Translating it yields CASSQGGRENEKLFF.

As for this clonotype: A much larger clone lies a single base off, so this may be a read error. The gene calls are TRBV2 and TRBJ1-6; no clear D gene. The germline gives CDR1 SNHLY, CDR2 FYNNEI. This CDR3 is 15 amino acids long. V lost 3 bases and J lost 5, with 11 bases in between. CDR3 region: CASSDERANNSPLHF. CDR3 DNA: TGTGCCAGCAGTGATGAGAGGGCCAATAATTCACCCCTCCACTTT.

This clonotype appeared once. The V gene is TRBV7-9, the J gene TRBJ1-2; D might be TRBD1 (5 bases). This CDR3 has 17 amino acids. Trimming pared 1 base from V and 0 bases from J, leaving 15 bases between. CDR1 and CDR2 (germline): SEHNR, FQNEAQ (reference sequence). CDR3 DNA: TGTGCCAGCAGCTTAGGGAGAGACCGGGACCCTAACTATGGCTACACCTTC. Protein: CASSLGRDRDPNYGYTF.

This clonotype was picked up many times. The rearrangement uses TRBV28 and TRBJ2-1, with TRBD2 identical over 10 bases. V dropped 9 bases and J dropped 0; count of bases not matched to a gene: 5. The CDR3 is made up of 15 amino acids. Germline CDR1 reads MDHEN; CDR2 reads SYDVKM. Here the CDR3 reads CASTSSGSSYNEQFF. CDR3 DNA: TGTGCCAGTACTTCTAGCGGGAGCTCCTACAATGAGCAGTTCTTC.

In this sample, this clonotype turned up a few times. In DNA, the CDR3 is TGTGCCAGCAGCCTAAATAAAATAGGGGGTGAGCAGTTCTTC. It codes for CASSLNKIGGEQFF. This rearrangement joins TRBV6-1 to TRBJ2-1; perhaps TRBD1 as D (6 bases). V was pared by 6 bases and J by 9 bases, with 18 bases between. The germline gives CDR1 MNHNS, CDR2 SASEGT. This CDR3 spans 14 amino acids.

The chain joins TRBV7-3 to TRBJ2-3; 9 positions match TRBD2. J was trimmed by 1 base and V by 0 bases; bases with no gene match: 8. From germline, CDR1 is SGHTA and CDR2 FQGTGA. The CDR3 has 18 amino acids. The CDR3 is CASSLTGNAGGRTDTQYF. CDR3 nucleotides: TGTGCCAGCAGCTTAACGGGCAACGCGGGAGGGCGCACAGATACGCAGTATTTT.

This chain uses TRBV6-2 or TRBV6-3 with TRBJ2-2; D is unclear. Trimming took off 6 bases at V and 5 bases at J, with 22 bases between the two ends. The germline gives CDR1 MNHEY, CDR2 SVGEGT. CDR3 length: 17 residues. In DNA form, the CDR3 reads TGTGCCAGCAGGACTCTTTGGAGCGAACGGGTTACCGGGGAGCTGTTTTTT. Its translation is CASRTLWSERVTGELFF.

This clonotype was seen a handful of times. The rearrangement links TRBV12-3 or TRBV12-4 to TRBJ1-2, with 7 nucleotides matching TRBD1. V shed 5 bases, J shed 8 bases, and the junction held 8 bases outside the gene matches. The CDR3 spans 13 residues. This CDR3 reads CASSPYRGGGYTF. CDR3 DNA sequence: TGTGCCAGCAGTCCCTACAGGGGCGGGGGCTACACCTTC.

V is TRBV6-2 or TRBV6-3 and J is TRBJ2-7; D gene uncertain. Germline assignment: CDR1 MNHEY and CDR2 SVGEGT. The V and J ends lost 2 bases and 6 bases respectively, with 17 bases between them. The CDR3 has 15 amino acids. In nucleotides, the CDR3 is TGTGCCAGCAGTTACGTCTCTCTCGGTCGGCTCGAGCAGTACTTC. This sequence encodes CASSYVSLGRLEQYF.

This clonotype showed up many times. This sequence joins TRBV20-1 and TRBJ2-5, with 7 positions matching TRBD2. With V trimmed by 5 bases and J by 1 base, 4 bases remained unmatched. Germline V CDR1 and CDR2: DFQATT, SNEGSKA (reference sequence). The CDR3 has 13 residues. CDR3 bases: TGCAGTGCTTCGCGGGGGATCCAAGAGACCCAGTACTTC. Its translation: CSASRGIQETQYF.